This is a list of T cell receptor beta chains from one sample in a study of blood T cells in healthy people across ages. One entry per CDR3 protein, called by TCRdb with MiXCR from the 5' RACE reads. Here the sample spans roughly 1,500,000 distinct CDR3 sequences, about 35% being singletons. Source material: blood. These receptors originate from a woman aged 25 to 39 in good health. The conserved cysteine and the conserved F or W are not part of the CDR3 here.

CDR3 protein: SATQGSATEAF
V gene: TRBV29-1
J gene: TRBJ1-1

CDR3 protein: ASSFRTGYNEQF
V gene: TRBV28
J gene: TRBJ2-1

CDR3 protein: ATKTFTSYEQY
V gene: TRBV27
J gene: TRBJ2-7

CDR3 protein: ASSSTSRILTYEQY
V gene: TRBV27
J gene: TRBJ2-7

CDR3 protein: ASSVDVGNTEAF
V gene: TRBV9
J gene: TRBJ1-1

CDR3 protein: ACSPIGQGAYEQY
V gene: TRBV5-1
J gene: TRBJ2-7

CDR3 protein: ASSQGIAGGPDTQY
V gene: TRBV3-1
J gene: TRBJ2-3

CDR3 protein: AIMTVTSGSPFEQF
V gene: TRBV10-3
J gene: TRBJ2-1

CDR3 protein: ASSLSKLAGETYNEQF
V gene: TRBV7-9
J gene: TRBJ2-1

CDR3 protein: ASRTRGDSGKETQY
V gene: TRBV12-3/TRBV12-4
J gene: TRBJ2-5

CDR3 protein: ASSSYTGDPEAF
V gene: TRBV7-9
J gene: TRBJ1-1

CDR3 protein: ATSRATETQY
V gene: TRBV15
J gene: TRBJ2-5

CDR3 protein: ASSQGALGPYEQY
V gene: TRBV3-1
J gene: TRBJ2-7

CDR3 protein: ASSLQGANYRDGYT
V gene: TRBV13
J gene: TRBJ1-2

CDR3 protein: AGSTGQGGFPLLYEQY
V gene: TRBV27
J gene: .

CDR3 protein: ASSPKLAGINNEQF
V gene: TRBV25-1
J gene: TRBJ2-1

CDR3 protein: SVEQGAGVTQY
V gene: TRBV29-1
J gene: .

CDR3 protein: ASSLDRVDEQF
V gene: TRBV12-3/TRBV12-4
J gene: TRBJ2-1

CDR3 protein: ASSSADKLGTDTQY
V gene: TRBV5-1
J gene: TRBJ2-3

CDR3 protein: SARDSGGRAYEQY
V gene: TRBV20-1
J gene: TRBJ2-7

CDR3 protein: ASSLEQGMRTGELF
V gene: TRBV7-8
J gene: TRBJ2-2

CDR3 protein: SASSPSGLHGETQY
V gene: TRBV20-1
J gene: TRBJ2-5

CDR3 protein: ASSLARLAALNEQF
V gene: TRBV5-6
J gene: TRBJ2-1

CDR3 protein: ASSLAGQVYHEQY
V gene: TRBV5-1
J gene: .

CDR3 protein: SAEGADSGVSSYNEQF
V gene: TRBV20-1
J gene: TRBJ2-1

CDR3 protein: ASSEGIGAANEKLF
V gene: TRBV25-1
J gene: TRBJ1-4

CDR3 protein: ANSLKTGQGYT
V gene: TRBV27
J gene: TRBJ1-2

CDR3 protein: SARPASGANVLT
V gene: TRBV20-1
J gene: TRBJ2-6

CDR3 protein: SVDRDRGAGTQY
V gene: TRBV29-1
J gene: TRBJ2-5

CDR3 protein: ASSFVSGRRGEQF
V gene: TRBV5-1
J gene: TRBJ2-1